This record covers a single T cell receptor beta chain. This CDR3 spans 14 amino acids. After removal of 4 bases from V and 7 bases from J, the junction contained 11 bases not matched to a gene. Germline V gene lookup returns CDR1 GTSNPN and CDR2 SVGIG (reference sequence). In the original processing: The authors estimated nucleated cell counts from reference gene primer amplification. Assay used: immunoSEQ multiplex PCR; TCRdb lists only in-frame clones, some missing. V, J and clone size are those of that table, while D and trimming were read from the DNA. This sample has about 200,000 clones, with 80% found just once. The entry originates in a study of blood T cell repertoires in COVID-19. For the study at large: COVID-19 samples collected from the United States, Italy and Spain covered acute and convalescent phases. PBMCs, B-cell-depleted T cells, or T cells provided the cDNA or gDNA that made up the material.

The chain is built from TRBV30 and TRBJ1-2; TRBD1 matches 8 bases. The sequencing input was peripheral blood. This TCR derives from a woman aged 70-85 years with acute or convalescent COVID-19. As DNA, the CDR3 is TGTGCCTGGATCCGGACAGGGAGGGTGGGTGGCTACACCTTC. Translating it yields CAWIRTGRVGGYTF.